This T cell receptor beta chain was captured in a study of human T cells and chemical hapten exposure. Deletions cut 5 bases from V and 4 bases from J, with 7 bases between. This CDR3 has 12 amino acids. Germline CDR1 reads SEHNR; CDR2 reads FQNEAQ (reference sequence). This clonotype has at least ten counts. Time point denoted: patch test 1, 2 weeks after DPC sensitization. The treatment denotes: therapeutic diphenylcyclopropenone sensitization with weekly scalp DPC. Each CDR3 protein gets one entry after TCRdb re-called the RACE reads with MiXCR. The repertoire holds about 360,000 distinct CDR3 sequences, with around 5% as singletons.

The chain uses TRBV7-9 and TRBJ2-3; D gene uncertain. The origin of this receptor is a woman aged 50 to 60 with alopecia areata. Some clones in this sample may be carry-over from other donors' samples. The sequencing used whole blood, collected in connection with sensitization to the hapten diphenylcyclopropenone (DPC). The CDR3 DNA sequence: TGTGCCAGCAGCCCTCCATCAGATACGCAGTATTTT. It encodes CASSPPSDTQYF.